Below, one TCR beta chain is given with its context. The assay was immunoSEQ multiplex PCR, and TCRdb's table has in-frame clones only and misses some. The table lists tens of thousands of clones, around 85% of them singletons. This entry comes from a study of blood T cell repertoires in COVID-19. The CDR3 consists of 13 residues. The V and J ends lost 0 bases and 1 base respectively, with 3 bases between them. CDR1 and CDR2 from the germline V gene are LGHNA and YNFKEQ. Sequencing was performed on peripheral blood. The TCR comes from a man aged 35 to 55 with acute or convalescent COVID-19. V is TRBV4-2 and J is TRBJ1-1; D gene uncertain. CDR3 DNA sequence: TGTGCCAGCAGCCAAGACAAGAACACTGAAGCTTTCTTT. This encodes CASSQDKNTEAFF.